A single sample is the source of the 30 T cell receptor beta chains below, sequenced in a study of beta chain features in type 1 diabetes. The sequenced template was cDNA made from the entire isolated RNA. The data were produced by immunoSEQ multiplex PCR, yet TCRdb's version contains in-frame clones alone and is incomplete. The sample has over 120,000 clones, around 9.3% seen once. Sequenced sample: naive CD4+ T cells from blood. These receptors were obtained from a man younger than 30 in good health.

This clone was seen only a few times. This chain links TRBV2 with TRBJ2-1; 9 bases fit TRBD2. The J segment lost 2 bases and the V segment lost 10 bases, leaving 3 bases of the junction unmatched. This CDR3 has 13 residues. Per germline, CDR1 SNHLY and CDR2 FYNNEI. CDR3 DNA: TGTGCCACCGGCGGGGGGGCCTACAATGAGCAGTTCTTC. It translates to CATGGGAYNEQFF.

This clone has only a few counts. The chain uses TRBV7-2 and TRBJ2-1, with TRBD2 identical over 8 bases. Germline CDR1 reads SGHTA; CDR2 reads FQGNSA. V shed 5 bases, J shed 10 bases, and the junction held 16 bases outside the gene matches. CDR3 length: 16 residues. The CDR3 nucleotides are TGTGCCAGCAGCGTTACTTATGCGGGGGGCCCCCGGGAGCAGTTCTTC. Its protein product is CASSVTYAGGPREQFF.

The sample holds a few counts of this clone. V and J are TRBV29-1 and TRBJ2-3; TRBD2 matches at 7 bases. CDR1 SQVTM and CDR2 ANQGSEA come from the germline V gene. V gave up 8 bases and J gave up 4 bases; unmatched junction bases: 9. The length of the CDR3 is 13 residues. CDR3 sequence (DNA): TGCAGCTCCGACGGGGGGTTGGCAGATACGCAGTATTTT. This sequence encodes CSSDGGLADTQYF.

The rearrangement links TRBV7-9 to TRBJ2-3; TRBD2 matches at 7 bases. V gave up 5 bases and J gave up 2 bases; unmatched junction bases: 4. This CDR3 has 14 amino acids. Per germline, CDR1 SEHNR and CDR2 FQNEAQ (reference sequence). Here the CDR3 reads CASSRTSFTDTQYF. In DNA form, the CDR3 reads TGTGCCAGCAGCCGGACTAGTTTCACAGATACGCAGTATTTT.

The genes are TRBV19 and TRBJ2-3, with TRBD2 as a possible D gene (5 bases). Trimming took off 2 bases at V and 6 bases at J, with 18 bases between the two ends. The CDR3 consists of 16 residues. Germline loops: CDR1 LNHDA, CDR2 SQIVND (reference sequence). CDR3 sequence (DNA): TGTGCCAGTAGTATACCTTTTCGGGGTTCGATGGATACGCAGTATTTT. Encoded protein: CASSIPFRGSMDTQYF.

This clone turned up a few times. CDR3: CASSPGDGANYGYTF. CDR3 nucleotide sequence: TGTGCCAGCAGTCCAGGGGATGGGGCTAACTATGGCTACACCTTC. The chain couples TRBV7-9 to TRBJ1-2, with D maybe TRBD1 (6 bases). This CDR3 has 15 amino acids. The germline V and J ends were trimmed by 6 bases and 0 bases, with 14 bases remaining between them. Germline values: CDR1 SEHNR, CDR2 FQNEAQ (reference sequence).

The chain links TRBV7-9 to TRBJ2-2; 9 nucleotides line up with TRBD2. Trimming at V came to 3 bases and at J to 3 bases, leaving 5 bases not matched to a gene. CDR3 length: 16 amino acids. Germline V CDR1 and CDR2: SEHNR, FQNEAQ (reference sequence). The CDR3 region is CASSFWRGGYTGELFF. CDR3 DNA: TGTGCCAGCAGCTTCTGGCGGGGGGGCTACACCGGGGAGCTGTTTTTT. The full variable domain, completed using reference TRBV7-9 and TRBJ2-2, is DTGVSQNPRHKITKRGQNVTFRCDPISEHNRLYWYRQTLGQGPEFLTYFQNEAQLEKSRLLSDRFSAERPKGSFSTLEIQRTEQGDSAMYLCASSFWRGGYTGELFFGEGSRLTVL.

In this sample, this clone turned up a few times. The chain has TRBV19 and TRBJ2-7, with a weak D call TRBD1 (5 bases). The CDR3 contains 15 residues. V was shortened by 1 base and J by 1 base, with 11 bases between the two germline ends. The germline gives CDR1 LNHDA, CDR2 SQIVND (reference sequence). The CDR3 DNA is TGTGCCAGTAGTATAGCTCCGACAGAATCCTACGAGCAGTACTTC. It codes for CASSIAPTESYEQYF.

This rearrangement joins TRBV25-1 to TRBJ2-5, with 13 bases lining up with TRBD2. Trimming took 10 bases from V and 5 from J; bases not matched to a gene: 4. The germline gives CDR1 MGHDK, CDR2 SYGVNS. The length of the CDR3 is 13 residues. In nucleotides, the CDR3 is TGTGCCACCCAGGGACTAGCGGGGGAGACCCAGTACTTC. This translates into CATQGLAGETQYF.

This clone was recorded a few times. The chain employs TRBV7-8 and TRBJ2-5; weak D call: TRBD1 (6 bases). In germline, CDR1 is SGHVS, CDR2 FQNEAQ. The V and J ends lost 5 bases and 2 bases respectively, with 18 bases between them. The length of the CDR3 is 16 residues. DNA of the CDR3: TGTGCCAGCAGCGTGGTTCTGGGGCAGGGGCAAGAGACCCAGTACTTC. The encoded protein is CASSVVLGQGQETQYF.

This clone appeared many times. This sequence joins TRBV4-3 and TRBJ2-3; D perhaps matches TRBD2 (6 bases). The CDR3 consists of 17 residues. Germline CDR1 reads LGHNA; CDR2 reads YSLEER. Trimming removed 0 bases at V and 2 bases at J, with 15 bases between. The CDR3 nucleotides read TGCGCCAGCAGCCAAGATCTTGGAGGGGCGAACACAGATACGCAGTATTTT. Translation gives CASSQDLGGANTDTQYF.

There are many counts of this clone. V is TRBV28 and J is TRBJ2-5; D uncertain. The CDR3 loop spans 12 amino acids. The V gene lost 6 bases and the J gene lost 3 bases, with 8 bases spanning the gap. Germline lookup yields CDR1 MDHEN and CDR2 SYDVKM. Here the CDR3 DNA reads TGTGCCAGCAGCTTGCGGAAAGAGACCCAGTACTTC. Its translation is CASSLRKETQYF.

This clone was recorded a few times. The chain uses TRBV2 and TRBJ1-1; D gene uncertain. Looked up from germline, CDR1 is SNHLY and CDR2 is FYNNEI. The ends were cut back, 3 bases at V and 4 bases at J, with 9 bases in the middle. This CDR3 comprises 13 residues. The CDR3 coding sequence is TGTGCCAGCAGTGATAGAGTGAGCACTGAAGCTTTCTTT. Amino acid sequence: CASSDRVSTEAFF.

This chain links TRBV6-1 with TRBJ2-3; a weak D match, TRBD2 (6 bases). Germline V gene sequence: CDR1 MNHNS, CDR2 SASEGT. CDR3 length: 14 residues. Between the trimmed V and J ends, which lost 5 bases and 0 bases, there was a span of 9 bases. CDR3 DNA: TGTGCCAGCAGTCTACGGGGGAGCACAGATACGCAGTATTTT. This encodes CASSLRGSTDTQYF.

The rearrangement links TRBV5-6 to TRBJ2-3, with TRBD2 matching over 8 bases. Germline values: CDR1 SGHDT, CDR2 YYEEEE. The CDR3 length is 16 residues. Trimming removed 4 bases from V and 4 bases from J; junction bases left unmatched: 11. The CDR3 protein is CASSRPKTSAADTQYF. The CDR3 bases are TGTGCCAGCAGCCGTCCCAAGACTAGCGCCGCAGATACGCAGTATTTT.

Only a few counts were recorded for this clone. The V and J genes are TRBV6-1 and TRBJ2-1, with TRBD1 as a possible D gene (5 bases). CDR1 MNHNS and CDR2 SASEGT come from the germline V gene. The CDR3 is 13 amino acids. Trimming cost V 5 bases and J 8 bases, with 13 bases left between them. The DNA for the CDR3 is TGTGCCAGCAGTTTGACAGCGCTGGATGAGCAGTTCTTC. It specifies CASSLTALDEQFF.

This clone was detected a few times. The chain recombines TRBV4-3 with TRBJ2-1; maybe TRBD2 (7 bases). V lost 4 bases to trimming and J lost 8 bases, with 15 bases between them. The CDR3 contains 14 residues. Per germline, CDR1 LGHNA and CDR2 YSLEER. The CDR3 DNA reads as TGCGCCAGCAGCCGGGGGGGGGCCAGCTATGAGCAGTTCTTC. The encoded protein is CASSRGGASYEQFF.

This clone was observed a handful of times. The genes are TRBV30 and TRBJ1-2; 9 nucleotides line up with TRBD1. J was trimmed by 4 bases and V by 3 bases; bases with no gene match: 3. The CDR3 length is 13 residues. Germline V gene sequence: CDR1 GTSNPN, CDR2 SVGIG (reference sequence). The CDR3 sequence is CAWRGTGTYGYTF. In DNA, the CDR3 is TGTGCCTGGAGGGGGACAGGGACCTATGGCTACACCTTC.

The CDR3 DNA reads TGTGCCAGCAGCTTAGACGCGGATAGCAATCAGCCCCAGCATTTT. Amino acids: CASSLDADSNQPQHF. This chain links TRBV7-2 with TRBJ1-5; D gene ambiguous. The V and J ends lost 1 base and 0 bases respectively, with 7 bases between them. Looked up from germline, CDR1 is SGHTA and CDR2 is FQGNSA. CDR3 length equals 15 residues.

This chain connects TRBV6-1 to TRBJ2-7; 12 bases fit TRBD1. CDR1 MNHNS and CDR2 SASEGT come from the germline V gene. This CDR3 spans 16 amino acids. V lost 0 bases, J lost 4 bases, and 4 bases stayed unmatched. In DNA form, the CDR3 reads TGTGCCAGCAGTGAAGCTTGGGACAGGGGGCGATACGAGCAGTACTTC. Its protein is CASSEAWDRGRYEQYF.

V gene TRBV19 combines with J gene TRBJ1-2, with 9 bases that match TRBD1. V was clipped by 10 bases and J by 2 bases; unmatched bases: 8. This CDR3 region has 14 residues. Germline V CDR1 and CDR2: LNHDA, SQIVND (reference sequence). The CDR3 reads CAIATGGQNYGYTF. The CDR3 nucleotides are TGTGCCATTGCTACAGGGGGCCAGAACTATGGCTACACCTTC.

This clone was seen only a few times. The chain's CDR3 is CASSYSAARYGYTF. CDR3 nucleotide sequence: TGTGCCAGCAGTTACTCGGCGGCGCGCTATGGCTACACCTTC. This chain connects TRBV6-5 to TRBJ1-2; D gene uncertain. From germline, CDR1 is MNHEY and CDR2 SVGAGI. The ends were cut back, 0 bases at V and 4 bases at J, with 9 bases in the middle. This CDR3 has 14 residues.

This clone was seen at least ten times. This chain uses TRBV29-1 with TRBJ1-1; 8 bases match TRBD1. The CDR3 runs 13 residues. Germline CDR1 and CDR2: SQVTM and ANQGSEA. V gave up 1 base and J gave up 6 bases; unmatched junction bases: 4. CDR3 sequence (DNA): TGCAGCGTTGAAGGGACAGGGTTGTCTGAAGCTTTCTTT. Translation gives CSVEGTGLSEAFF.

The genes are TRBV11-3 and TRBJ2-7, with D perhaps TRBD2 (5 bases). Germline V CDR1 and CDR2: SGHNT, YENEEA. This CDR3 has 13 amino acids. V lost 0 bases to trimming and J lost 5 bases, with 8 bases between them. The chain's CDR3 is CASSLDRGNEQYF. CDR3 DNA: TGTGCCAGCAGCTTAGATAGAGGGAACGAGCAGTACTTC.

In DNA form, the CDR3 reads TGTGCCAGTAGGGACGGACAGGGTCCCCACGAGCAGTACTTC. The encoded protein is CASRDGQGPHEQYF. The chain combines TRBV19 with TRBJ2-7, with 8 bases aligning to TRBD1. Trimming at V came to 6 bases and at J to 5 bases, leaving 9 bases not matched to a gene. The length of the CDR3 is 14 residues. Germline V gives CDR1 LNHDA, CDR2 SQIVND (reference sequence).

There are a few counts of this clone. The chain combines TRBV27 with TRBJ2-7, with 9 nucleotides matching TRBD1. Germline V gene lookup returns CDR1 MNHEY and CDR2 SMNVEV (reference sequence). The J segment lost 5 bases and the V segment lost 7 bases, leaving 9 bases of the junction unmatched. This CDR3 is 14 amino acids long. The CDR3 coding sequence is TGTGCCAGCACCAAACAGGGGGCGAACGACGAGCAGTACTTC. Encoded protein: CASTKQGANDEQYF.

V gene TRBV30 combines with J gene TRBJ2-1; D possibly corresponds to TRBD1 (5 bases). Germline-derived CDR1 and CDR2 are GTSNPN and SVGIG (reference sequence). This CDR3 contains 12 residues. Trimming took off 4 bases at V and 7 bases at J, with 11 bases between the two ends. The CDR3 DNA reads TGTGCCTGGACAGGGTTCCATAATGAGCAGTTCTTC. Its protein is CAWTGFHNEQFF.

This clone came up a few times. The chain links TRBV28 to TRBJ1-2; tentative D call: TRBD1 (6 bases). The V gene's germline CDR1 is MDHEN and CDR2 SYDVKM. The CDR3 extends over 14 amino acids. Trimming cost V 11 bases and J 4 bases, with 20 bases left between them. The CDR3 sequence: CAAARGTSIYGYTF. CDR3 coding DNA: TGTGCCGCAGCCCGAGGGACATCGATCTATGGCTACACCTTC.

This sequence joins TRBV5-4 and TRBJ1-3; no clear D. Germline CDR1 and CDR2: SGHNT and YYREEE (reference sequence). The CDR3 contains 14 residues. V lost 2 bases to trimming and J lost 2 bases, with 8 bases between them. CDR3 sequence: CASSFSGTGNTIYF. DNA of the CDR3: TGTGCCAGCAGCTTTTCGGGGACTGGAAACACCATATATTTT.

This clone was seen only a few times. V and J are TRBV5-1 and TRBJ2-3; D possibly corresponds to TRBD2 (7 bases). The germline V gene encodes CDR1 SGHRS and CDR2 YFSETQ. This CDR3 comprises 16 residues. V was pared by 3 bases and J by 1 base, with 15 bases between. The CDR3 loop is CASSSLGGQGTDTQYF. The CDR3 coding sequence is TGCGCCAGCAGCTCGCTGGGGGGGCAGGGCACAGATACGCAGTATTTT.